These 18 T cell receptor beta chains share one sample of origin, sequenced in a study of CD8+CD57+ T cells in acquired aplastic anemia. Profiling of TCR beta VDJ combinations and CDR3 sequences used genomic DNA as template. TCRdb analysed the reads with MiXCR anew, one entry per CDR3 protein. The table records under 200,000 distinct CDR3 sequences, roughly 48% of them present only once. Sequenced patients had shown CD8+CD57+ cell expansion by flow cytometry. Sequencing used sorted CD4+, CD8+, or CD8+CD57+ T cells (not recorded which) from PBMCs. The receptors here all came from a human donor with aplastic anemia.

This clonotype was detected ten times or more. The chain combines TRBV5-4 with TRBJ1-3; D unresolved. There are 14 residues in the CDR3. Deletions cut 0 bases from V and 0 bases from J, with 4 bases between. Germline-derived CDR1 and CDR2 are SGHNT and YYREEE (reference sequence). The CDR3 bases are TGTGCCAGCAGCTTGGGACTCTCTGGAAACACCATATATTTT. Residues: CASSLGLSGNTIYF.

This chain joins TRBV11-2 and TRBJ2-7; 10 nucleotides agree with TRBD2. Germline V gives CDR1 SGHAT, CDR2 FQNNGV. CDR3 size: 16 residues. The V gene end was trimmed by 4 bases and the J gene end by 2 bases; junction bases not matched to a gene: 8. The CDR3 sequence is CASSSRTSGVPYEQYF. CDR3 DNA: TGTGCCAGCAGCTCCCGAACTAGCGGGGTACCCTACGAGCAGTACTTC.

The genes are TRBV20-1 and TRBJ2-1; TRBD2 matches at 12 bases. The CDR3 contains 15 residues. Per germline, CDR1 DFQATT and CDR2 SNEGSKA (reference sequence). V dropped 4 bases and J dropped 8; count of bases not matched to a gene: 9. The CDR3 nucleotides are TGCAGTGCTAATCGACTAGCGGGGGCGGCGGATGAGCAGTTCTTC. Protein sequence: CSANRLAGAADEQFF.

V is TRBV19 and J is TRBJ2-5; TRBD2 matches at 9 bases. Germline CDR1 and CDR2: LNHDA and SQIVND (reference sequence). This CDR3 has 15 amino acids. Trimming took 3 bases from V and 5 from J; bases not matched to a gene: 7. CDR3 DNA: TGTGCCAGTAGTATCCTAGCGGGACGGGGTGAGACCCAGTACTTC. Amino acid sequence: CASSILAGRGETQYF.

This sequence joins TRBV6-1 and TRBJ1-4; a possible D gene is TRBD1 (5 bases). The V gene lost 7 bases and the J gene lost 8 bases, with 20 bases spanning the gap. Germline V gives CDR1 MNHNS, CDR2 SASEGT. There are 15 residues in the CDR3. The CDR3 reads CASTYSIDYREKLFF. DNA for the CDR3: TGTGCCAGCACCTATTCAATAGACTACAGGGAAAAACTGTTTTTT.

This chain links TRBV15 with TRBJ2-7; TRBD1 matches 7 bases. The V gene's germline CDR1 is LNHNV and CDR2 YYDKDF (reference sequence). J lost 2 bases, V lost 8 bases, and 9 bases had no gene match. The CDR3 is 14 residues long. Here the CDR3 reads CATRDRERTYEQYF. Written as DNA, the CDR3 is TGTGCCACCCGCGACAGGGAGAGAACCTACGAGCAGTACTTC. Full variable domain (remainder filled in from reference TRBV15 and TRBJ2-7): DAMVIQNPRYQVTQFGKPVTLSCSQTLNHNVMYWYQQKSSQAPKLLFHYYDKDFNNEADTPDNFQSRRPNTSFCFLDIRSPGLGDTAMYLCATRDRERTYEQYFGPGTRLTVT.

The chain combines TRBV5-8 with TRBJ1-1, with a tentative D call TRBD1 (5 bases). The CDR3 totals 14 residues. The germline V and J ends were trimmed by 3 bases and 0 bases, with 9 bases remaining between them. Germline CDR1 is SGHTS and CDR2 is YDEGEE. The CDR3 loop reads CASSYGTVNTEAFF. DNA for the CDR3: TGTGCCAGCAGCTACGGGACGGTGAACACTGAAGCTTTCTTT.

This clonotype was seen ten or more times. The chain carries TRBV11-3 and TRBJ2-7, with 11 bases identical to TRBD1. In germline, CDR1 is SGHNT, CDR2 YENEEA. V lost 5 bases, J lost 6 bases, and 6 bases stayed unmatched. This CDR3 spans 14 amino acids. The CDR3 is CASSLGGQGGEQYF. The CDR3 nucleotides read TGTGCCAGCAGCCTCGGGGGACAGGGGGGCGAGCAGTACTTC.

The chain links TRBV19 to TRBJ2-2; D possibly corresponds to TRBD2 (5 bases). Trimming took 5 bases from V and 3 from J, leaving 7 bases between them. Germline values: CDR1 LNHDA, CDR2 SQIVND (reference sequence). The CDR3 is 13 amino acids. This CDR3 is CASSQRYTGELFF. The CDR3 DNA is TGTGCCAGTAGTCAGCGGTACACCGGGGAGCTGTTTTTT.

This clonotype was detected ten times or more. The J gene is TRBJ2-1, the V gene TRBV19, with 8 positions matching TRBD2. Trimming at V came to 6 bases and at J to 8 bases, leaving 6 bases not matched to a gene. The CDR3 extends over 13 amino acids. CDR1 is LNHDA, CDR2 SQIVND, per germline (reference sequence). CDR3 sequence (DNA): TGTGCCAGTAGCCTGGTAGCGGGATATGAGCAGTTCTTC. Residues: CASSLVAGYEQFF.

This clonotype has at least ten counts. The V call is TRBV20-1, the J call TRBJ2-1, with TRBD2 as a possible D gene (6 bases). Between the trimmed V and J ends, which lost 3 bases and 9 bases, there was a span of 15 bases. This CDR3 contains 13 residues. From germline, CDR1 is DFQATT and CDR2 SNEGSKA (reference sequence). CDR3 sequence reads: CSARQNSGSEQFF. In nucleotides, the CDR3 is TGCAGTGCTAGGCAGAATAGCGGCAGTGAGCAGTTCTTC.

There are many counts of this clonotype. Written as DNA, the CDR3 is TGCGCCAGCAGCTTAAAGGGACCCACACCTTACACTGAAGCTTTCTTT. This sequence encodes CASSLKGPTPYTEAFF. The rearrangement links TRBV5-1 to TRBJ1-1; perhaps TRBD1 as D (5 bases). The germline CDR1 and CDR2 sequences are SGHRS and YFSETQ. V was cut by 2 bases and J by 3 bases, with 17 bases left in between. The CDR3 is 16 residues long.

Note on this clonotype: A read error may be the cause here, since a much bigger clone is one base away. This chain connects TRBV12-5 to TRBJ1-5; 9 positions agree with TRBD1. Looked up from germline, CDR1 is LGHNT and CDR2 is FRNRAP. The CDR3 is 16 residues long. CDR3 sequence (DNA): TGTGCTAGTGGTTTCCCTCAGGGGACAGGGCTCCAGCCCCGGCATTTT. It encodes CASGFPQGTGLQPRHF.

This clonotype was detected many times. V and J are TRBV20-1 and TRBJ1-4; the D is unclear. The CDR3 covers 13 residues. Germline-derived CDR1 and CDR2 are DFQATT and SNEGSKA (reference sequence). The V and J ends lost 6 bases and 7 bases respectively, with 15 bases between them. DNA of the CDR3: TGCAGTGCCGTACAAGATAAGGGTGAAAAACTGTTTTTT. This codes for CSAVQDKGEKLFF.

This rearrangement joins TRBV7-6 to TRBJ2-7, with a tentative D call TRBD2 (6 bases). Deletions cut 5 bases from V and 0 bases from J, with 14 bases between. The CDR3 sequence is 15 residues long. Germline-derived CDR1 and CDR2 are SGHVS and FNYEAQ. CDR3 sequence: CASSKSGSLSYEQYF. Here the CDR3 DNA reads TGTGCCAGCAGCAAGAGCGGGTCCCTCTCCTACGAGCAGTACTTC.

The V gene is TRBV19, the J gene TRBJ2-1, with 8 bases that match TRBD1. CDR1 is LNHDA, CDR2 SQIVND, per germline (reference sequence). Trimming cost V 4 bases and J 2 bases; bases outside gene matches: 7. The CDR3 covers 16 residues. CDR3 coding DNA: TGTGCCAGTAGTAGCAGGGGGCGCGGGACCTACAATGAGCAGTTCTTC. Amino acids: CASSSRGRGTYNEQFF. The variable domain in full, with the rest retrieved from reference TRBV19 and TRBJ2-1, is DGGITQSPKYLFRKEGQNVTLSCEQNLNHDAMYWYRQDPGQGLRLIYYSQIVNDFQKGDIAEGYSVSREKKESFPLTVTSAQKNPTAFYLCASSSRGRGTYNEQFFGPGTRLTVL.

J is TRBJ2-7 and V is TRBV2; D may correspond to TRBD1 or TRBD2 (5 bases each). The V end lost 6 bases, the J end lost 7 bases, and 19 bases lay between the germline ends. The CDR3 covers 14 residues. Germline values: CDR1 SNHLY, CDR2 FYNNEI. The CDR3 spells CASSRAGIWEEQYF. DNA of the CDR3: TGTGCCAGCAGCCGGGCAGGGATTTGGGAGGAGCAGTACTTC.

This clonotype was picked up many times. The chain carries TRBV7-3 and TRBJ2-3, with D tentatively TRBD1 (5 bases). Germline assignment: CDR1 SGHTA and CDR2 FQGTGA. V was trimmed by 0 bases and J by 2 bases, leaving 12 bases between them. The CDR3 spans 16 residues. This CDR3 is CASSLTGQRLTDTQYF. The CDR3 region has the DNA TGTGCCAGCAGCTTAACGGGGCAGAGACTCACAGATACGCAGTATTTT.